The 32 T cell receptor beta chains listed next were all sequenced from one sample in a study of T cells after yellow fever vaccination. MiXCR, run by TCRdb on the 5' RACE reads, gives a single entry per CDR3 protein. The sample lists hundreds of thousands of distinct CDR3 sequences; over 15% were seen once. The specimen was PBMCs, collected 15 days after the yellow fever booster vaccination. The receptors shown here come from a man aged 25-45 years who received the YFV17D yellow fever vaccine.

The rearrangement joins TRBV7-6 to TRBJ2-3, with a possible D match to TRBD2 (6 bases). The CDR3 contains 15 residues. Germline values: CDR1 SGHVS, CDR2 FNYEAQ. V was cut by 7 bases and J by 0 bases, with 14 bases left in between. The CDR3 sequence is CASKGTPLSTDTQYF. CDR3 coding DNA: TGTGCCAGCAAGGGGACTCCCCTAAGCACAGATACGCAGTATTTT. Together with reference TRBV7-6 and TRBJ2-3, the CDR3 gives the full variable domain: GAGVSQSPRYKVTKRGQDVALRCDPISGHVSLYWYRQALGQGPEFLTYFNYEAQQDKSGLPNDRFSAERPEGSISTLTIQRTEQRDSAMYRCASKGTPLSTDTQYFGPGTRLTVL.

The V and J genes are TRBV19 and TRBJ2-1, with 10 bases matching TRBD2. The germline CDR1 and CDR2 sequences are LNHDA and SQIVND (reference sequence). This CDR3 spans 13 amino acids. V was pared by 6 bases and J by 9 bases, with 5 bases of the junction left unmatched. CDR3 amino acids: CASSASGSTEQFF. CDR3 nucleotides: TGTGCCAGTAGCGCTAGCGGGAGTACTGAGCAGTTCTTC.

The chain couples TRBV20-1 to TRBJ2-1; D gene uncertain. Germline V gene data show CDR1 as DFQATT and CDR2 as SNEGSKA (reference sequence). The CDR3 runs to 11 residues. V was clipped by 5 bases and J by 9 bases, with 11 bases between them. The CDR3 sequence: CSARIVAEQFF. The CDR3 DNA is TGCAGTGCTCGGATAGTAGCTGAGCAGTTCTTC.

The chain carries TRBV27 and TRBJ1-1; possibly TRBD1 for D (6 bases). CDR3 length: 12 residues. Trimming cost V 3 bases and J 11 bases, with 13 bases left between them. The germline V gene encodes CDR1 MNHEY and CDR2 SMNVEV (reference sequence). In DNA, the CDR3 is TGTGCCAGCAGTTTTGGGGGGCGTCTGGCTTTCTTT. It is translated as CASSFGGRLAFF.

This chain joins TRBV7-3 and TRBJ2-2, with unresolved D. The CDR3 covers 12 residues. Germline V CDR1 and CDR2: SGHTA, FQGTGA. Trimming shortened V by 2 bases and J by 7 bases, and 5 bases separated the two germline ends. The CDR3 spells CASSLSHGELFF. In DNA, the CDR3 is TGTGCCAGCAGCTTATCTCACGGGGAGCTGTTTTTT.

This rearrangement joins TRBV20-1 to TRBJ2-1; D is ambiguous. Trimming left V 1 base short and J 12 bases short, with 16 bases between. Germline V CDR1 and CDR2: DFQATT, SNEGSKA (reference sequence). There are 13 residues in the CDR3. Here the CDR3 DNA reads TGCAGTGCTAGAGCCCCGGGTTTCCCCCCGCAGTTCTTC. Amino acids: CSARAPGFPPQFF.

The J gene is TRBJ2-7, the V gene TRBV7-2, with 8 bases lining up with TRBD1. V lost 3 bases, J lost 4 bases, and 5 bases stayed unmatched. There are 14 residues in the CDR3. Germline lookup yields CDR1 SGHTA and CDR2 FQGNSA. CDR3 in amino acids: CASSFDQGAYEQYF. The CDR3 bases are TGTGCCAGCAGCTTTGACCAGGGGGCATACGAGCAGTACTTC. Filled out from reference TRBV7-2 and TRBJ2-7, the complete variable domain reads GAGVSQSPSNKVTEKGKDVELRCDPISGHTALYWYRQSLGQGLEFLIYFQGNSAPDKSGLPSDRFSAERTGGSVSTLTIQRTQQEDSAVYLCASSFDQGAYEQYFGPGTRLTVT.

This chain's CDR3 is CASSAGLAVAKNIQYF. In DNA, the CDR3 is TGCGCCAGCAGCGCGGGACTAGCGGTAGCCAAAAACATTCAGTACTTC. This chain joins TRBV5-1 and TRBJ2-4; 11 nucleotides line up with TRBD2. The CDR3 is 16 residues long. Per the germline V gene, CDR1 is SGHRS and CDR2 is YFSETQ. Losses at the gene ends were 4 bases for V and 0 bases for J; bases not matched to a gene: 3. Using reference TRBV5-1 and TRBJ2-4 for the parts outside the CDR3, the full variable domain is KAGVTQTPRYLIKTRGQQVTLSCSPISGHRSVSWYQQTPGQGLQFLFEYFSETQRNKGNFPGRFSGRQFSNSRSEMNVSTLELGDSALYLCASSAGLAVAKNIQYFGAGTRLSVL.

There are a few counts of this clonotype. The chain carries TRBV6-5 and TRBJ2-7, with 7 nucleotides matching TRBD1. With 0 bases clipped from V and 2 bases from J, the junction kept 4 bases outside the gene matches. Germline values: CDR1 MNHEY, CDR2 SVGAGI. The CDR3 has 15 residues. The CDR3 here is CASSYSRTGAYEQYF. CDR3 bases: TGTGCCAGCAGTTACTCGAGGACAGGAGCCTACGAGCAGTACTTC.

This clonotype was detected only a few times. The chain combines TRBV20-1 with TRBJ2-3; 10 nucleotides match TRBD2. V gave up 4 bases and J gave up 4 bases; unmatched junction bases: 11. CDR3 size: 16 residues. Germline-derived CDR1 and CDR2 are DFQATT and SNEGSKA (reference sequence). In DNA form, the CDR3 reads TGCAGTGCTACCCTCACTACTAGCGGGAAGGCAGATACGCAGTATTTT. It codes for CSATLTTSGKADTQYF.

This clonotype was counted only a few times. The genes are TRBV4-3 and TRBJ2-1; 11 bases line up with TRBD1. The CDR3 totals 17 residues. Losses at the gene ends were 1 base for V and 4 bases for J; bases not matched to a gene: 6. CDR1 is LGHNA and CDR2 is YSLEER in the germline V gene. CDR3 sequence: CASSQGAGTGGYNEQFF. The CDR3, as DNA: TGCGCCAGCAGCCAAGGGGCCGGGACAGGGGGGTACAATGAGCAGTTCTTC.

The J gene is TRBJ2-1, the V gene TRBV5-1; D perhaps matches TRBD2 (6 bases). Germline V lookup: CDR1 SGHRS, CDR2 YFSETQ. Trimming removed 0 bases from V and 5 bases from J, with 12 bases in between. This CDR3 spans 15 amino acids. CDR3 coding DNA: TGCGCCAGCAGCTTGGCCCCGGGGGTTGACAATGAGCAGTTCTTC. It encodes CASSLAPGVDNEQFF.

This clonotype was counted between two and nine times. The chain is built from TRBV6-1 and TRBJ1-5, with a weak D call TRBD1 (5 bases). The CDR3 is made up of 15 amino acids. V lost 7 bases and J 1 base, leaving 14 bases between the germline ends. Germline loops: CDR1 MNHNS, CDR2 SASEGT. DNA of the CDR3: TGTGCCAGCACCACCTTCCGGGACAGCAATCAGCCCCAGCATTTT. It specifies CASTTFRDSNQPQHF.

The rearrangement uses TRBV7-9 and TRBJ2-5; 9 nucleotides line up with TRBD1. The CDR3 is 15 residues long. Trimming removed 0 bases from V and 5 bases from J; junction bases left unmatched: 4. From germline, CDR1 is SEHNR and CDR2 FQNEAQ (reference sequence). Written as DNA, the CDR3 is TGTGCCAGCAGCTTAGCCGGGACAGGGTCGGAGACCCAGTACTTC. Its protein is CASSLAGTGSETQYF.

J is TRBJ2-4 and V is TRBV7-9, with 7 bases that match TRBD1. The CDR3 totals 14 residues. Germline CDR1 and CDR2: SEHNR and FQNEAQ (reference sequence). The V gene end was trimmed by 6 bases and the J gene end by 1 base; junction bases not matched to a gene: 3. The CDR3 is CASSTGAAKNIQYF. In DNA, the CDR3 is TGTGCCAGCAGTACAGGGGCGGCCAAAAACATTCAGTACTTC. The variable domain in full, with the rest retrieved from reference TRBV7-9 and TRBJ2-4, is DTGVSQNPRHKITKRGQNVTFRCDPISEHNRLYWYRQTLGQGPEFLTYFQNEAQLEKSRLLSDRFSAERPKGSFSTLEIQRTEQGDSAMYLCASSTGAAKNIQYFGAGTRLSVL.

The chain joins TRBV24-1 to TRBJ2-1; D ambiguous. The CDR3 totals 13 residues. Trimming pared 1 base from V and 8 bases from J, leaving 8 bases between. From germline, CDR1 is KGHDR and CDR2 SFDVKD. The CDR3 loop is CATSDLSWDEQFF. CDR3 coding DNA: TGTGCCACCAGTGATTTATCCTGGGATGAGCAGTTCTTC.

There are a few counts of this clonotype. This chain links TRBV7-2 with TRBJ2-2, with 10 bases that match TRBD2. With 3 bases clipped from V and 2 bases from J, the junction kept 3 bases outside the gene matches. Germline V CDR1 and CDR2: SGHTA, FQGNSA. CDR3 length: 16 amino acids. The CDR3 sequence: CASSFQLAGNTGELFF. The CDR3 bases are TGTGCCAGCAGCTTCCAACTAGCGGGAAACACCGGGGAGCTGTTTTTT.

This clonotype has a handful of counts. The junction does not match germline at one end; this may be a read error. The rearrangement joins TRBV27 to TRBJ1-2; D remains ambiguous. The length of the CDR3 is 17 residues. Per germline, CDR1 MNHEY and CDR2 SMNVEV (reference sequence). The CDR3: CASSLSGKVAQNYGYTF. CDR3 nucleotides: TGTGCCAGCAGCTTATCTGGGAAGGTCGCACAAAACTATGGCTACACCTTC.

The table lists this clonotype with a few counts. V and J are TRBV7-9 and TRBJ2-1; D perhaps matches TRBD2 (8 bases). Per the germline V gene, CDR1 is SEHNR and CDR2 is FQNEAQ (reference sequence). The CDR3 contains 17 residues. V was pared by 4 bases and J by 8 bases, with 24 bases between. The CDR3 is CASSSGQEREGSHEQFF. The CDR3 coding sequence is TGTGCCAGCAGCTCCGGACAGGAACGGGAGGGGAGCCATGAGCAGTTCTTC.

The chain is built from TRBV5-1 and TRBJ2-1; D perhaps matches TRBD2 (8 bases). The ends were cut back, 4 bases at V and 8 bases at J, with 22 bases in the middle. Germline CDR1 reads SGHRS; CDR2 reads YFSETQ. The length of the CDR3 is 16 residues. CDR3: CASSQGGSGNIYEQFF. The CDR3 DNA reads as TGCGCCAGCAGCCAGGGGGGTAGCGGGAATATCTATGAGCAGTTCTTC. The full variable domain, rest sourced from reference TRBV5-1 and TRBJ2-1, is KAGVTQTPRYLIKTRGQQVTLSCSPISGHRSVSWYQQTPGQGLQFLFEYFSETQRNKGNFPGRFSGRQFSNSRSEMNVSTLELGDSALYLCASSQGGSGNIYEQFFGPGTRLTVL.

This rearrangement joins TRBV20-1 to TRBJ2-5; D might be TRBD1 (5 bases). The CDR3 extends over 12 amino acids. V was shortened by 5 bases and J by 5 bases, with 12 bases between the two germline ends. Looked up from germline, CDR1 is DFQATT and CDR2 is SNEGSKA (reference sequence). CDR3 in DNA: TGCAGTGCTGGGTGGGGCGGCGAGACCCAGTACTTC. This translates into CSAGWGGETQYF.

The chain is built from TRBV7-8 and TRBJ1-1; unclear D gene. Per the germline V gene, CDR1 is SGHVS and CDR2 is FQNEAQ. The ends were cut back, 5 bases at V and 0 bases at J, with 16 bases in the middle. This CDR3 is 16 amino acids long. This chain's CDR3 is CASSLRDAPVNTEAFF. For the CDR3, the DNA is TGTGCCAGCAGCCTTAGGGATGCCCCTGTGAACACTGAAGCTTTCTTT.

This clonotype showed up just a few times. The gene calls are TRBV27 and TRBJ2-7, with D possibly being TRBD1 (5 bases). Germline values: CDR1 MNHEY, CDR2 SMNVEV (reference sequence). V was pared by 5 bases and J by 2 bases, with 19 bases between. The length of the CDR3 is 16 residues. CDR3 loop: CASSTPARQPTYEQYF. The CDR3 coding sequence is TGTGCCAGCAGTACTCCAGCTCGACAGCCCACCTACGAGCAGTACTTC.

This clonotype was detected only a few times. The chain carries TRBV6-2 or TRBV6-3 and TRBJ1-4, with D unclear. This CDR3 has 15 residues. Trimming took off 1 base at V and 6 bases at J, with 12 bases between the two ends. CDR1 and CDR2 from the germline V gene are MNHEY and SVGEGT. Written as DNA, the CDR3 is TGTGCCAGCAGTTACTTCACCGGCCGAGATGAAAAACTGTTTTTT. It is translated as CASSYFTGRDEKLFF.

There are a few counts of this clonotype. This sequence joins TRBV7-3 and TRBJ2-7, with TRBD1 as a possible D gene (5 bases). V was pared by 0 bases and J by 7 bases, with 10 bases between. Germline loops: CDR1 SGHTA, CDR2 FQGTGA. This CDR3 is 13 amino acids long. The CDR3 is CASSLTMTEEQYF. CDR3 DNA sequence: TGTGCCAGCAGCTTAACGATGACAGAGGAGCAGTACTTC.

The rearrangement joins TRBV7-2 to TRBJ2-7, with TRBD2 identical over 10 bases. The CDR3 totals 14 residues. The ends lost 8 bases at V and 4 bases at J; junction bases unmatched: 8. Germline V gene data show CDR1 as SGHTA and CDR2 as FQGNSA. In nucleotides, the CDR3 is TGTGCCAGCCGTGGGGCTAGCGGGAGATACGAGCAGTACTTC. This codes for CASRGASGRYEQYF.

The chain employs TRBV9 and TRBJ2-3; D gene unclear. V was trimmed by 2 bases and J by 1 base, leaving 8 bases between them. Germline CDR1 SGDLS, CDR2 YYNGEE. This CDR3 contains 14 residues. For the CDR3, the DNA is TGTGCCAGCAGCGTTCTAGTGCGCACAGATACGCAGTATTTT. It is translated as CASSVLVRTDTQYF.

The CDR3 bases are TGTGCCAGCTCAATGACAGGGATGGGGTACGAGCAGTACTTC. Amino acids: CASSMTGMGYEQYF. J is TRBJ2-7 and V is TRBV18; 7 nucleotides align to TRBD1. This CDR3 region has 14 residues. Trimming took 5 bases from V and 4 from J; bases not matched to a gene: 8. Germline V lookup: CDR1 KGHSH, CDR2 LQKENI.

This sequence joins TRBV20-1 and TRBJ2-7; 9 bases agree with TRBD1. CDR1 and CDR2 from the germline V gene are DFQATT and SNEGSKA (reference sequence). The CDR3 runs 12 residues. In DNA form, the CDR3 reads TGCAGGGGCCCGGACAGGGGCAACGAGCAGTACTTC. It encodes CRGPDRGNEQYF.

This chain connects TRBV25-1 to TRBJ1-5; no clear D gene. The CDR3 contains 13 residues. V was pared by 2 bases and J by 6 bases, with 8 bases between. Germline values: CDR1 MGHDK, CDR2 SYGVNS. The CDR3 DNA reads TGTGCCAGCAGTGAACTTATCGGTCAGCCCCAGCATTTT. Amino acid sequence: CASSELIGQPQHF.

This clonotype was counted only a few times. The chain has TRBV18 and TRBJ2-3, with a possible D match to TRBD2 (5 bases). V lost 7 bases and J lost 5, with 13 bases in between. Germline V gene sequence: CDR1 KGHSH, CDR2 LQKENI. The CDR3 length is 13 residues. CDR3 region: CASFPSREDTQYF. The CDR3, as DNA: TGTGCCAGCTTCCCCTCACGGGAAGATACGCAGTATTTT.

The chain combines TRBV20-1 with TRBJ2-3; 11 bases map to TRBD2. This CDR3 region has 17 residues. The junction had 9 bases not matched to a gene; V was cut back by 1 base and J by 3 bases. Germline V CDR1 and CDR2: DFQATT, SNEGSKA (reference sequence). The CDR3 is CSARAPGTSGGTDTQYF. In DNA form, the CDR3 reads TGCAGTGCTAGAGCTCCCGGGACTAGCGGAGGGACAGATACGCAGTATTTT.